This TCR beta chain was recovered during a study of shared clonotypes between healthy human individuals. Study outcomes and limitations: Clonotypes shared by all four sorted-subset donors had higher generation probabilities than non-shared clonotypes.

Trimming shortened V by 0 bases and J by 8 bases, and 6 bases separated the two germline ends. Germline CDR1 is SGHDT and CDR2 is YYEEEE. The length of the CDR3 is 11 residues. Comments on this clone: The antigen is unknown.

For sorted subsets, about 0.2 ug DNA per replicate equaled 30,000 or so T cell genomes. TCRdb keeps only in-frame clones here, not all; method: immunoSEQ multiplex PCR. The sample shows roughly 2 million clones, 85% to 95% of them seen only once. The receptor's source is a young man in good health. The rearrangement links TRBV5-6 to TRBJ2-7; D unclear. The specimen was naive CD4+ T cells sorted from blood. Subset described: CD45RA+ positively selected. The CDR3 is CASSLGTQQYF. The CDR3 region has the DNA TGTGCCAGCAGCTTGGGTACCCAGCAGTACTTC.